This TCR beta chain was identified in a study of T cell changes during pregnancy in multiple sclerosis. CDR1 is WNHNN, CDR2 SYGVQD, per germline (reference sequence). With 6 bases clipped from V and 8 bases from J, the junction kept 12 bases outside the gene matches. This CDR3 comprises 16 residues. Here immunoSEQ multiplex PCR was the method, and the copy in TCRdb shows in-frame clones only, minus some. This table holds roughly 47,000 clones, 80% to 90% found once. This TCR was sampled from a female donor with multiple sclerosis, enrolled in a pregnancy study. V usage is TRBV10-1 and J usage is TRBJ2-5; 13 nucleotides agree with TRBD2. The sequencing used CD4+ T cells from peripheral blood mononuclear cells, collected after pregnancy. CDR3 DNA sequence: TGCGCCAGCAGGGGACTAGCGGGGACTTGTTTAGATACCCAGTACTTC. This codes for CASRGLAGTCLDTQYF.